This TCR beta chain is drawn from a study of graft-versus-host responses after intestinal transplantation. Study details: Anti-thymocyte globulin induction preceded about 3 years of tacrolimus and steroid maintenance in all recipients. Study-wide results and caveats: Analysis identified GvH clones in recipient marrow, with some appearing first in ileum or blood. Peak levels of circulating GvH clones tracked with early post-transplant HvG declines.

Points on this clone: Its antigen remains unknown.

Measured with immunoSEQ multiplex PCR; TCRdb has only the in-frame clones, and not every one. Found here are around 110,000 clones, approximately 93% of them singletons; the top ten hold more than 0.9%. After removal of 5 bases from V and 3 bases from J, the junction contained 8 bases not matched to a gene. Germline V CDR1 and CDR2: MNHEY, SVGAGI. CDR3 length: 15 residues. The V gene is TRBV6-5, the J gene TRBJ2-7, with TRBD1 identical over 9 bases. This TCR was sampled from a human donor who was the organ donor for an intestinal transplant. The sample was unstimulated CD8+ T cells sorted from spleen or lymph node cells, taken before transplant. CDR3 residues: CASSQPGTGSYEQYF. In DNA, the CDR3 is TGTGCCAGCAGTCAACCCGGGACAGGGAGCTACGAGCAGTACTTC.